This T cell receptor (beta chain) was obtained from a study of OX40 agonist ivuxolimab in advanced cancers. Overall study findings and caveats: CD8+ T cells averaged more expanded clones than CD4+.

TCRdb keeps only in-frame clones here, not all; method: immunoSEQ multiplex PCR. The profile covers approximately 20,000 clones, with 88% appearing a single time and over 8.5% taken by the ten largest. Of note for this clone: Antigen specificity is unknown.

Systemic immunosuppression or autoimmune disease history was grounds to exclude patients. Peripheral blood came from all dose cohorts at three timepoints. Sequencing used CD4+ or CD8+ T cells sorted from blood, obtained in a trial of the OX40 agonist ivuxolimab. The clonotype was recovered from an adult with an advanced solid tumor such as melanoma, head and neck, liver or kidney cancer.

The CDR3 loop is CASGPPVSRESLGWELFF. The CDR3, as DNA: TGTGCTAGTGGCCCCCCTGTCTCGCGGGAGAGTTTGGGTTGGGAGCTGTTTTTT. This chain uses TRBV12-5 with TRBJ2-2; 7 bases fit TRBD2. This CDR3 region has 18 residues. CDR1 and CDR2 (germline): LGHNT, FRNRAP. Germline trimming cut 6 bases from V and 9 bases from J; bases unmatched to any gene: 22.